This T cell receptor beta chain was captured in a study of blood T cell repertoires in COVID-19. Study context: Sites in the United States, Italy and Spain provided acute and convalescent COVID-19 samples.

This CDR3 region has 15 residues. Germline lookup yields CDR1 LGHDT and CDR2 YNNKEL (reference sequence). The germline V and J ends were trimmed by 0 bases and 8 bases, with 15 bases remaining between them. Profiling relied on immunoSEQ multiplex PCR, and the TCRdb table lists in-frame clones only, not all of them. The sample contains 120,000 to 150,000 clones, about 92% of which appear only once. This chain joins TRBV3-1 (or the pseudogene TRBV3-2) and TRBJ2-3, with a possible D match to TRBD1 (7 bases). The material sequenced was peripheral blood. The sequence came from a human donor in a cohort sampled during active COVID-19. CDR3 DNA sequence: TGTGCCAGCAGCCAAGAAAGGAGGGACAGAGGTACGCAGTATTTT. Its protein is CASSQERRDRGTQYF.